This is a list of T cell receptor beta chains from one sample in a study of OX40 agonist ivuxolimab in advanced cancers. Here immunoSEQ multiplex PCR was the method, and the copy in TCRdb shows in-frame clones only, minus some. The sample yields about 68,000 clones, roughly 90% seen once. This sample comprised CD4+ or CD8+ T cells sorted from blood, obtained in a trial of the OX40 agonist ivuxolimab. These receptors came from an adult with an advanced solid tumor such as melanoma, head and neck, liver or kidney cancer. Both conserved end residues are part of each CDR3. Fields, in order: D gene, J gene, V gene, clone size, CDR3 protein, CDR3 DNA. The D gene is left open where the match is weak. Clone size is given for some rows only: seen once, a few or many times, or a class if the clone is expanded.

D: -; J: TRBJ1-2; V: TRBV30; size: -; CDR3: CAWSVLRDNYGYTF; DNA: TGTGCCTGGAGTGTACTACGGGATAACTATGGCTACACCTTC
D: -; J: TRBJ1-1; V: TRBV6-1; size: -; CDR3: CASSFGGARGTEAFF; DNA: TGTGCCAGCAGTTTTGGGGGGGCGAGGGGCACTGAAGCTTTCTTT
D: -; J: TRBJ2-2; V: TRBV5-4; size: once; CDR3: CASSLPRDPGRTGELFF; DNA: TGTGCCAGCAGCTTGCCTCGGGACCCGGGGAGAACCGGGGAGCTGTTTTTT
D: TRBD1; J: TRBJ1-2; V: TRBV30; size: -; CDR3: CAWKDRVNGYTF; DNA: TGTGCCTGGAAAGACAGGGTGAATGGCTACACCTTC
D: -; J: TRBJ2-2; V: TRBV7-8; size: -; CDR3: CASSFRASGELFF; DNA: TGTGCCAGCAGCTTTCGCGCTTCCGGGGAGCTGTTTTTT
D: -; J: TRBJ1-2; V: TRBV6-6; size: -; CDR3: CASSSLDYYGYTF; DNA: TGTGCCAGCAGTTCCCTCGATTACTATGGCTACACCTTC
D: -; J: TRBJ2-5; V: TRBV4-2; size: -; CDR3: CASSPGLQETQYF; DNA: TGTGCCAGCAGCCCCGGGCTTCAAGAGACCCAGTACTTC
D: TRBD1; J: TRBJ2-2; V: TRBV19; size: -; CDR3: CASRGGPGQGKIGELFF; DNA: TGTGCCAGTAGGGGGGGCCCGGGACAGGGAAAAATCGGGGAGCTGTTTTTT
D: -; J: TRBJ2-1; V: TRBV13; size: -; CDR3: CASSSGPGEQFF; DNA: TGTGCCAGCAGCTCCGGGCCAGGGGAGCAGTTCTTC
D: -; J: TRBJ2-3; V: TRBV7-3; size: -; CDR3: CASSLSGVGTDTQYF; DNA: TGTGCCAGCAGCCTATCGGGGGTTGGCACAGATACGCAGTATTTT
D: TRBD2; J: TRBJ2-1; V: TRBV19; size: -; CDR3: CASSSGTSGYNEQFF; DNA: TGTGCCAGTAGCTCCGGGACTAGCGGCTACAATGAGCAGTTCTTC
D: -; J: TRBJ2-3; V: TRBV6-4; size: -; CDR3: CASSDSLSTDTQYF; DNA: TGTGCCAGCAGTGACTCGCTGAGCACAGATACGCAGTATTTT
D: -; J: TRBJ1-4; V: TRBV6-1; size: -; CDR3: CASRLTGPANEKLFF; DNA: TGTGCCAGCAGGTTGACCGGGCCAGCTAATGAAAAACTGTTTTTT
D: -; J: TRBJ2-7; V: TRBV2; size: -; CDR3: CASSGLQGSYEQYF; DNA: TGTGCCAGCAGTGGATTACAGGGAAGCTACGAGCAGTACTTC
D: TRBD2; J: TRBJ2-3; V: TRBV30; size: -; CDR3: CAWNKAGGHDTQYF; DNA: TGTGCCTGGAATAAGGCGGGGGGGCATGATACGCAGTATTTT
D: TRBD2; J: TRBJ2-1; V: TRBV6-1; size: -; CDR3: CASSAISSGRRYEQFF; DNA: TGTGCCAGCAGTGCCATCTCTAGCGGGAGGCGATATGAGCAGTTCTTC
D: -; J: TRBJ2-2; V: TRBV7-8; size: -; CDR3: CASSQSWRAGNTGELFF; DNA: TGTGCCAGCAGCCAGTCTTGGAGGGCCGGAAACACCGGGGAGCTGTTTTTT
D: -; J: TRBJ2-1; V: TRBV27; size: once; CDR3: CASSPGDSSYNEQFF; DNA: TGTGCCAGCAGTCCGGGGGACAGCTCCTACAATGAGCAGTTCTTC
D: -; J: TRBJ2-7; V: TRBV5-4; size: -; CDR3: CASSLPGPANEQYF; DNA: TGTGCCAGCAGCTTGCCGGGACCAGCCAACGAGCAGTACTTC
D: -; J: TRBJ1-2; V: TRBV27; size: once; CDR3: CASGNSGPPGGYTF; DNA: TGTGCCAGCGGAAACTCCGGGCCACCGGGGGGCTACACCTTC
D: -; J: TRBJ1-5; V: TRBV19; size: -; CDR3: CASSIGGGISNQPQHF; DNA: TGTGCCAGTAGTATAGGTGGGGGCATAAGCAATCAGCCCCAGCATTTT
D: TRBD1; J: TRBJ2-7; V: TRBV2; size: once; CDR3: CATQLDRAGSYEQYF; DNA: TGTGCCACCCAATTGGACAGGGCCGGGTCCTACGAGCAGTACTTC
D: -; J: TRBJ1-1; V: TRBV6-5; size: -; CDR3: CASRRTPNTEAFF; DNA: TGTGCCAGCAGACGGACCCCAAACACTGAAGCTTTCTTT
D: TRBD1; J: TRBJ2-1; V: TRBV19; size: few; CDR3: CASRGTGGHEQFF; DNA: TGTGCCAGTAGGGGGACAGGGGGCCATGAGCAGTTCTTC
D: -; J: TRBJ1-2; V: TRBV6-5; size: -; CDR3: CASSVAQEISYGYTF; DNA: TGTGCCAGCAGTGTGGCACAGGAGATATCCTATGGCTACACCTTC
D: -; J: TRBJ2-5; V: TRBV5-1; size: -; CDR3: CASSLVVAAETQYF; DNA: TGCGCCAGCAGCTTGGTGGTAGCGGCAGAGACCCAGTACTTC
D: TRBD1; J: TRBJ1-4; V: TRBV6-5; size: -; CDR3: CASGIGTGREKLFF; DNA: TGTGCCAGCGGGATCGGGACAGGCCGTGAAAAACTGTTTTTT
D: -; J: TRBJ2-1; V: TRBV11-3; size: -; CDR3: CASSLDGTGYIHNEQFF; DNA: TGTGCCAGCAGCTTAGATGGAACGGGATACATCCACAATGAGCAGTTCTTC
D: -; J: TRBJ2-5; V: TRBV7-7; size: -; CDR3: CASSSSNQETQYF; DNA: TGTGCTAGCAGCTCGAGTAATCAAGAGACCCAGTACTTC
D: -; J: TRBJ2-1; V: TRBV19; size: -; CDR3: CASSLNTGAQSYNEQFF; DNA: TGTGCCAGTAGTCTCAATACAGGAGCCCAAAGTTACAATGAGCAGTTCTTC
D: -; J: TRBJ2-1; V: TRBV18; size: -; CDR3: CASSPTIDRPNEQFF; DNA: TGTGCCAGCTCACCAACAATAGACAGACCCAATGAGCAGTTCTTC
D: TRBD1; J: TRBJ2-5; V: TRBV11-2; size: -; CDR3: CASSLGWGTAEETQYF; DNA: TGTGCCAGCAGCTTAGGATGGGGGACAGCTGAAGAGACCCAGTACTTC
D: -; J: TRBJ2-1; V: TRBV6-6; size: -; CDR3: CASSNGLLAEQFF; DNA: TGTGCCAGCAGTAACGGACTTTTGGCTGAGCAGTTCTTC
D: -; J: TRBJ2-7; V: TRBV6-9; size: -; CDR3: CATELAFSSYEQYF; DNA: TGTGCCACCGAGCTAGCGTTTAGCTCCTACGAGCAGTACTTC
D: -; J: TRBJ1-5; V: TRBV6-9; size: -; CDR3: CASSYPIPVGDQPQHF; DNA: TGTGCCAGCAGTTACCCTATCCCGGTGGGCGATCAGCCCCAGCATTTT
D: -; J: TRBJ2-6; V: TRBV11-3; size: once; CDR3: CASSPLWSGNVLTF; DNA: TGTGCCAGCAGCCCCCTGTGGAGCGGCAACGTCCTGACTTTC